These 28 T cell receptor beta chains originate from one sample sequenced in a study of T-cell memory formation after mild COVID-19. One entry per CDR3 protein results from TCRdb running MiXCR on the 5' RACE reads. The sample includes around 310,000 distinct CDR3 sequences, roughly an eighth seen only once; the top ten take roughly a fifth. Sequenced sample: PBMCs or a T cell subset sorted from them (not recorded which). The receptor set was obtained from a man aged 18 to 35 who had mild COVID-19 (a few samples of this study predate the infection). Cell type and time point are not known.

The table lists this clonotype with a few counts. The chain has TRBV7-9 and TRBJ2-5, with 7 bases fitting TRBD1. Germline V gene lookup returns CDR1 SEHNR and CDR2 FQNEAQ (reference sequence). The CDR3 has 15 residues. Trimming at V came to 5 bases and at J to 5 bases, leaving 11 bases not matched to a gene. The CDR3 nucleotides read TGTGCCAGCAGCGAAGGGACAGACTTTGTTGAGACCCAGTACTTC. It yields the protein CASSEGTDFVETQYF.

This clonotype was observed a few times. This chain joins TRBV7-9 and TRBJ2-1, with D possibly being TRBD1 or TRBD2 (5 bases each). CDR1 is SEHNR and CDR2 is FQNEAQ in the germline V gene (reference sequence). The CDR3 consists of 15 residues. With 3 bases removed from V and 3 bases from J, the gap between germline ends came to 12 bases. This CDR3 is CASSFGAVSYNEQFF. The CDR3 DNA is TGTGCCAGCAGCTTCGGGGCGGTTAGCTACAATGAGCAGTTCTTC.

This clonotype was recorded a few times. The V call is TRBV29-1, the J call TRBJ1-4, with D perhaps TRBD1 (6 bases). The CDR3 is 13 amino acids. The germline gives CDR1 SQVTM, CDR2 ANQGSEA. The V end lost 0 bases, the J end lost 12 bases, and 14 bases lay between the germline ends. The CDR3 spells CSVEDHGGRQLFF. The CDR3 nucleotides read TGCAGCGTTGAAGATCACGGGGGGCGACAACTGTTTTTT.

The chain has TRBV7-9 and TRBJ2-5, with a possible D match to TRBD1 (5 bases). Germline V gene sequence: CDR1 SEHNR, CDR2 FQNEAQ (reference sequence). The CDR3 is 13 amino acids. Trimming left V 1 base short and J 4 bases short, with 7 bases between. CDR3 in amino acids: CASSLEGLETQYF. DNA of the CDR3: TGTGCCAGCAGCTTAGAGGGGCTAGAGACCCAGTACTTC.

This clonotype occurred a few times. The chain combines TRBV5-1 with TRBJ2-7, with 12 bases that match TRBD2. CDR3 length: 16 amino acids. CDR1 is SGHRS and CDR2 is YFSETQ in the germline V gene. Losses at the gene ends were 5 bases for V and 2 bases for J; bases not matched to a gene: 8. CDR3 DNA: TGCGCCAGCAGGGGGACTAGCGGGCAACCACCCTACGAGCAGTACTTC. It is translated as CASRGTSGQPPYEQYF.

The sample holds a few counts of this clonotype. V usage is TRBV9 and J usage is TRBJ2-7; D perhaps matches TRBD1 (5 bases). In germline, CDR1 is SGDLS, CDR2 YYNGEE. The CDR3 is 14 amino acids. V was pared by 3 bases and J by 2 bases, with 12 bases between. DNA for the CDR3: TGTGCCAGCAGCGCGACAGCAGGCCCCTACGAGCAGTACTTC. It is translated as CASSATAGPYEQYF.

The chain is built from TRBV7-2 and TRBJ1-5, with D tentatively TRBD1 (5 bases). Germline CDR1 and CDR2: SGHTA and FQGNSA. V was trimmed by 5 bases and J by 5 bases, leaving 16 bases between them. The CDR3 contains 15 residues. The CDR3 spells CASSLDRGSYQPQHF. CDR3 sequence (DNA): TGTGCCAGCAGCCTAGATCGGGGGTCATATCAGCCCCAGCATTTT.

The chain combines TRBV5-8 with TRBJ1-5; TRBD1 might be the D (6 bases). Germline V gene lookup returns CDR1 SGHTS and CDR2 YDEGEE. Trimming removed 6 bases from V and 0 bases from J, with 13 bases in between. The CDR3 loop spans 15 amino acids. CDR3 nucleotides: TGTGCCAGCACCCCTCAGGGGTATAGCAATCAGCCCCAGCATTTT. Its protein product is CASTPQGYSNQPQHF. The whole variable domain, remainder taken from reference TRBV5-8 and TRBJ1-5, is EAGVTQSPTHLIKTRGQQATLRCSPISGHTSVYWYQQALGLGLQFLLWYDEGEERNRGNFPPRFSGRQFPNYSSELNVNALELEDSALYLCASTPQGYSNQPQHFGDGTRLSIL.

This chain links TRBV12-3 or TRBV12-4 with TRBJ1-2; 8 bases are shared with TRBD1. The V gene end was trimmed by 7 bases and the J gene end by 3 bases; junction bases not matched to a gene: 7. The CDR3 is 14 residues long. CDR3 bases: TGTGCCAGCATTGTGGCAGGGGGCGACTATGGCTACACCTTC. Translating gives CASIVAGGDYGYTF.

This clonotype was detected a few times. The chain joins TRBV2 to TRBJ2-3; D remains ambiguous. CDR3 size: 15 residues. Trimming took 1 base from V and 0 from J, leaving 8 bases between them. Germline-derived CDR1 and CDR2 are SNHLY and FYNNEI. CDR3: CASSEVPSSTDTQYF. The CDR3 nucleotides are TGTGCCAGCAGTGAAGTTCCTTCTAGCACAGATACGCAGTATTTT.

J is TRBJ1-2 and V is TRBV7-2, with 10 bases identical to TRBD1. V lost 5 bases and J lost 8; bases outside the gene matches: 8. The CDR3 covers 14 residues. The germline V gene encodes CDR1 SGHTA and CDR2 FQGNSA. The CDR3 sequence: CASSPAGTGEGYTF. The CDR3 region has the DNA TGTGCCAGCAGCCCGGCCGGGACAGGGGAGGGCTACACCTTC. Full variable domain (remainder filled in from reference TRBV7-2 and TRBJ1-2): GAGVSQSPSNKVTEKGKDVELRCDPISGHTALYWYRQSLGQGLEFLIYFQGNSAPDKSGLPSDRFSAERTGGSVSTLTIQRTQQEDSAVYLCASSPAGTGEGYTFGSGTRLTVV.

The V call is TRBV10-3, the J call TRBJ2-1; maybe TRBD2 (7 bases). Trimming took 2 bases from V and 10 from J, leaving 12 bases between them. The CDR3 spans 13 residues. The germline CDR1 and CDR2 sequences are ENHRY and SYGVKD. The DNA for the CDR3 is TGTGCCATCAGTGAGGACGGCGGGGGCGAGCAGTTCTTC. This gives the protein CAISEDGGGEQFF.

This clonotype was seen a handful of times. The rearrangement uses TRBV23-1 and TRBJ2-5, with 7 nucleotides matching TRBD1. TRBV23-1 falls under the ORF class, with uncertain function. This CDR3 has 16 residues. V dropped 2 bases and J dropped 2; count of bases not matched to a gene: 8. The CDR3 DNA is TGCGCCAGCAGTCAAGACAGGAAGGGACAGCAAGAGACCCAGTACTTC. This translates into CASSQDRKGQQETQYF.

The chain employs TRBV5-4 and TRBJ1-2, with D uncertain. The CDR3 sequence is 15 residues long. The germline V gene has CDR1 SGHNT and CDR2 YYREEE (reference sequence). V was trimmed by 4 bases and J by 6 bases, leaving 19 bases between them. The CDR3 DNA reads as TGTGCCAGCAGCCCCCCCCCGTGGGTGGATGATGGCTACACCTTC. Translating it yields CASSPPPWVDDGYTF. Combining the CDR3 with reference TRBV5-4 and TRBJ1-2 gives the whole variable domain ETGVTQSPTHLIKTRGQQVTLRCSSQSGHNTVSWYQQALGQGPQFIFQYYREEENGRGNFPPRFSGLQFPNYSSELNVNALELDDSALYLCASSPPPWVDDGYTFGSGTRLTVV.

The CDR3 DNA reads TGTGCCATCAGTGAAGGGGGTACAGGTGGCCAGACCCAGTACTTC. Protein product: CAISEGGTGGQTQYF. This rearrangement joins TRBV10-3 to TRBJ2-5; maybe TRBD1 (6 bases). V was shortened by 3 bases and J by 6 bases, with 17 bases between the two germline ends. Per the germline V gene, CDR1 is ENHRY and CDR2 is SYGVKD. This CDR3 has 15 residues.

The chain couples TRBV4-1 to TRBJ2-5, with D tentatively TRBD2 (5 bases). CDR3 length: 15 residues. CDR1 is MGHRA and CDR2 is YSYEKL in the germline V gene. The ends were cut back, 0 bases at V and 5 bases at J, with 13 bases in the middle. CDR3 DNA: TGCGCCAGCAGCCAAGATAGCGCGATTTTTGAGACCCAGTACTTC. Translation: CASSQDSAIFETQYF.

This clonotype was seen a handful of times. The rearrangement links TRBV20-1 to TRBJ2-5; TRBD2 aligns across 9 bases. Trimming took 3 bases from V and 4 from J; bases not matched to a gene: 0. CDR1 and CDR2 from the germline V gene are DFQATT and SNEGSKA (reference sequence). The CDR3 contains 12 residues. The CDR3 here is CSARTSGETQYF. The CDR3 bases are TGCAGTGCTAGGACTAGCGGAGAGACCCAGTACTTC.

This clonotype occurred a few times. The chain uses TRBV5-1 and TRBJ2-3; 14 bases fit TRBD2. The trim removed 4 bases at V and 0 bases at J, leaving 10 bases unmatched. The CDR3 consists of 19 residues. Germline CDR1 reads SGHRS; CDR2 reads YFSETQ. CDR3 protein: CASSQGLAGGSASTDTQYF. CDR3 DNA sequence: TGCGCCAGCAGCCAAGGACTAGCGGGGGGTTCCGCTAGCACAGATACGCAGTATTTT. The variable domain in full, with the rest retrieved from reference TRBV5-1 and TRBJ2-3, is KAGVTQTPRYLIKTRGQQVTLSCSPISGHRSVSWYQQTPGQGLQFLFEYFSETQRNKGNFPGRFSGRQFSNSRSEMNVSTLELGDSALYLCASSQGLAGGSASTDTQYFGPGTRLTVL.

This clonotype was picked up a small number of times. The chain is built from TRBV28 and TRBJ1-1; D remains unclear. The germline V gene has CDR1 MDHEN and CDR2 SYDVKM. V dropped 5 bases and J dropped 2 bases, with 15 bases sitting between them. The CDR3 contains 15 residues. The CDR3 here is CASSPIRSGNTEAFF. In nucleotides, the CDR3 is TGTGCCAGCAGTCCAATACGGTCCGGTAACACTGAAGCTTTCTTT.

This clonotype was seen more than once but under ten times. Written as DNA, the CDR3 is TGTGCCAGCAGCCTGGCGGATCCCCAGCGGGAAAAACTGTTTTTT. Amino acids: CASSLADPQREKLFF. The chain carries TRBV7-9 and TRBJ1-4; D is unresolved. Trimming cost V 5 bases and J 8 bases, with 18 bases left between them. The CDR3 runs to 15 residues. Germline CDR1 is SEHNR and CDR2 is FQNEAQ (reference sequence).

V and J are TRBV20-1 and TRBJ2-3; D remains ambiguous. The length of the CDR3 is 13 residues. Germline V CDR1 and CDR2: DFQATT, SNEGSKA (reference sequence). V lost 1 base to trimming and J lost 2 bases, with 7 bases between them. CDR3 sequence (DNA): TGCAGTGCTAGAGGCAACCCCACAGATACGCAGTATTTT. It translates to CSARGNPTDTQYF.

The chain combines TRBV18 with TRBJ2-2, with TRBD2 identical over 10 bases. The V gene end was trimmed by 2 bases and the J gene end by 0 bases; junction bases not matched to a gene: 0. CDR1 is KGHSH and CDR2 is LQKENI in the germline V gene. CDR3 size: 16 residues. The DNA for the CDR3 is TGTGCCAGCTCACCAGGGACTAGCGCGAACACCGGGGAGCTGTTTTTT. The encoded protein is CASSPGTSANTGELFF.

The rearrangement joins TRBV7-2 to TRBJ2-7; D unclear. The V and J ends lost 2 bases and 3 bases respectively, with 11 bases between them. CDR1 SGHTA and CDR2 FQGNSA come from the germline V gene. This CDR3 has 14 amino acids. This CDR3 is CASSLTGRSYEQYV. The CDR3 DNA reads as TGTGCCAGCAGCTTAACCGGACGGAGCTACGAGCAGTACGTC.

This clonotype was seen repeatedly, ten times or more. The chain has TRBV18 and TRBJ1-1; D perhaps matches TRBD1 (6 bases). Germline V lookup: CDR1 KGHSH, CDR2 LQKENI. The length of the CDR3 is 15 residues. V lost 5 bases, J lost 4 bases, and 17 bases lay in between. CDR3 sequence reads: CASSSSQGIPTEAFF. In nucleotides, the CDR3 is TGTGCCAGCTCATCGTCACAGGGAATCCCCACTGAAGCTTTCTTT.

This chain connects TRBV20-1 to TRBJ1-5, with D unresolved. Germline V gives CDR1 DFQATT, CDR2 SNEGSKA (reference sequence). The CDR3 is 15 amino acids. Trimming shortened V by 5 bases and J by 4 bases, and 18 bases separated the two germline ends. DNA of the CDR3: TGCAGTGCTGACCCCCCGGGTTTCGAAAATCAGCCCCAGCATTTT. It translates to CSADPPGFENQPQHF.

This clonotype was detected many times. The chain uses TRBV7-6 and TRBJ2-2; a weak D match, TRBD2 (6 bases). The CDR3 consists of 15 residues. Looked up from germline, CDR1 is SGHVS and CDR2 is FNYEAQ. The ends were cut back, 4 bases at V and 4 bases at J, with 13 bases in the middle. The chain's CDR3 is CASSSLALGTGELFF. CDR3 nucleotide sequence: TGTGCCAGCAGCTCCCTAGCGTTGGGCACCGGGGAGCTGTTTTTT.

This clonotype was found a few times. V usage is TRBV30 and J usage is TRBJ1-1; D ambiguous. V gave up 3 bases and J gave up 4 bases, with 9 bases separating them. Germline CDR1 and CDR2: GTSNPN and SVGIG (reference sequence). The length of the CDR3 is 12 residues. The CDR3 DNA reads as TGTGCCTGGAGAGAAGACACCACTGAAGCTTTCTTT. Residues: CAWREDTTEAFF.

The V and J genes are TRBV12-3 or TRBV12-4 and TRBJ1-1, with unresolved D. This CDR3 is 13 amino acids long. Trimming left V 5 bases short and J 4 bases short, with 11 bases between. This chain's CDR3 is CASSVQWGTEAFF. The CDR3 nucleotides read TGTGCCAGCAGTGTTCAGTGGGGCACTGAAGCTTTCTTT.